This T cell receptor (beta chain) was obtained from a study of cytomegalovirus exposure and HLA in healthy donors. 60 Vbeta and 13 Jbeta primers were used in PCR. TCRdb's table, derived via immunoSEQ multiplex PCR, lists solely in-frame clones and lacks some. The repertoire holds 150,000 to 200,000 clones, with around 81% as singletons. The sequenced sample was PBMCs. This sequence was found in a man aged 18-30 years in good health and CMV-seronegative.

CDR3 sequence: CASSQQARGYTF. The CDR3 nucleotides read TGTGCCAGTAGTCAACAGGCTAGGGGCTACACCTTC. V is TRBV19 and J is TRBJ1-2, with TRBD1 as a possible D gene (5 bases). Germline V gene lookup returns CDR1 LNHDA and CDR2 SQIVND (reference sequence). The CDR3 is 12 amino acids. V gave up 5 bases and J gave up 8 bases, with 12 bases separating them.